Listed below are T cell receptor beta chains from one sample, sequenced in a study of blood T cells in healthy people across ages. TCRdb re-derived calls from the 5' RACE reads in MiXCR, one entry per CDR3 protein. The profile shows approximately 880,000 distinct CDR3 sequences, around 46% of them singletons. The sample taken for sequencing was blood. The receptors were gathered from a man aged 30 to 45 in good health. Each CDR3 is given with its conserved first and last residue. The D gene is left open where the match is weak. Where a row states a size, it is once, few, many or the class of an expanded clone; other rows omit it.

V	length	size	D	J	CDR3	DNA
TRBV4-1	16	.	.	TRBJ1-2	CASSQDMRGANYGYTF	TGCGCCAGCAGCCAAGATATGAGGGGCGCTAACTATGGCTACACCTTC
TRBV5-1	13	.	.	TRBJ1-2	CASRDEISPGYTF	TGCGCCAGCAGGGACGAGATATCTCCCGGCTACACCTTC
TRBV6-2/TRBV6-3	12	.	.	TRBJ1-1	CASSYGSSEAFF	TGTGCCAGCAGTTACGGGTCCTCTGAAGCTTTCTTT
TRBV4-2	16	few	.	TRBJ1-6	CASSQDRAKLGSPLHF	TGTGCCAGCAGCCAAGATCGCGCAAAGCTCGGTTCACCCCTCCACTTT
TRBV5-1	13	few	.	TRBJ2-3	CASKQDGGDTQYF	TGCGCCAGCAAGCAGGACGGTGGAGATACGCAGTATTTT
TRBV10-3	15	few	.	TRBJ2-1	CAISTGTSFGNEQFF	TGTGCCATCAGTACCGGGACATCCTTTGGGAATGAGCAGTTCTTC
TRBV27	14	.	.	TRBJ2-3	CASTLGPSTDTQYF	TGTGCCAGCACCTTGGGGCCTAGCACAGATACGCAGTATTTT
TRBV7-2	15	.	.	TRBJ1-6	CASSLGGSANSPLHF	TGTGCCAGCAGCTTAGGGGGCTCTGCTAATTCACCCCTCCACTTT
TRBV6-2/TRBV6-3	13	many	.	TRBJ2-2	CASSYRDTGELFF	TGTGCCAGCAGTTACAGGGACACCGGGGAGCTGTTTTTT
TRBV29-1	16	few	.	TRBJ1-4	CSVVWQEEGTNEKLFF	TGCAGCGTTGTTTGGCAGGAGGAGGGCACTAATGAAAAACTGTTTTTT
TRBV6-6	15	few	.	TRBJ2-7	CASRRGRGNTYEQYF	TGTGCCAGCAGGCGGGGCCGAGGGAATACCTACGAGCAGTACTTC